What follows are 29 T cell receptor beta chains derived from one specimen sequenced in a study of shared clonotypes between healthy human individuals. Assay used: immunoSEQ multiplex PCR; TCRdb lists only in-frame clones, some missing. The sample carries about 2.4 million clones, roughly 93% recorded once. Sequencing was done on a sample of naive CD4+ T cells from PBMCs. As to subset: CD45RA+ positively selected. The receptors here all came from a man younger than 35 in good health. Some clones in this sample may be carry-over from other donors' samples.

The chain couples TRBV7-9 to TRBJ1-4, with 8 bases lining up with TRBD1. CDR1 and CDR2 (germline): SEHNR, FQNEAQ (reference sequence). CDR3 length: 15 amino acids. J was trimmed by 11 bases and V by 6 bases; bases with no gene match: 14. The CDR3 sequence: CASREQDRAQSKLFF. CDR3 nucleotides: TGTGCCAGCAGAGAACAGGACAGGGCGCAGAGCAAACTGTTTTTT. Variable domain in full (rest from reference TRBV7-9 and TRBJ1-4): DTGVSQNPRHKITKRGQNVTFRCDPISEHNRLYWYRQTLGQGPEFLTYFQNEAQLEKSRLLSDRFSAERPKGSFSTLEIQRTEQGDSAMYLCASREQDRAQSKLFFGSGTQLSVL.

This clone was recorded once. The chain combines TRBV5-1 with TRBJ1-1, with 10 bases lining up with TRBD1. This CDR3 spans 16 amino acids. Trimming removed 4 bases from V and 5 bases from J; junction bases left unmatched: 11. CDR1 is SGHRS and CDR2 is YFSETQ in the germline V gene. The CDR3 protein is CASSPRGTGVSTEAFF. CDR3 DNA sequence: TGCGCCAGCAGCCCTCGAGGGACAGGGGTCTCGACTGAAGCTTTCTTT.

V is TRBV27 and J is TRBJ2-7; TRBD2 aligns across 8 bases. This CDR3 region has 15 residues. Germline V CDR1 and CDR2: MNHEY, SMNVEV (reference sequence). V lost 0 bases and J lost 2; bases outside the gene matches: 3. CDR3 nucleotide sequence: TGTGCCAGCAGTTTATCGCCAGCGGGAGCCTACGAGCAGTACTTC. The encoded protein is CASSLSPAGAYEQYF.

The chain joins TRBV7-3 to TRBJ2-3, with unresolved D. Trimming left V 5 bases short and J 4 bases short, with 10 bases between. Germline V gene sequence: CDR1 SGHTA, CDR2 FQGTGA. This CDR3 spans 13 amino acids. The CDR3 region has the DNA TGTGCCAGCAGCCAAGGATTTGCAGATACGCAGTATTTT. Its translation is CASSQGFADTQYF.

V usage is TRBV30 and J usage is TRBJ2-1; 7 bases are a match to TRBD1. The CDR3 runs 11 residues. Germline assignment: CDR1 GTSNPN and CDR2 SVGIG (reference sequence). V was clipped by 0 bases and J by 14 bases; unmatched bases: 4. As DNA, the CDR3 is TGTGCCTGGAGTGTAGACGACAGGGAGTTCTTC. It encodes CAWSVDDREFF.

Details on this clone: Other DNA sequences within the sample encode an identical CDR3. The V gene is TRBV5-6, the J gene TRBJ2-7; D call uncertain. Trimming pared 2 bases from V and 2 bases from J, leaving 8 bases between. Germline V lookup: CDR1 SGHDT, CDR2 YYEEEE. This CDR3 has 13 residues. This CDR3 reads CASSLGRAYEQYF. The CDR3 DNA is TGTGCCAGCAGCTTAGGCAGAGCCTACGAGCAGTACTTC.

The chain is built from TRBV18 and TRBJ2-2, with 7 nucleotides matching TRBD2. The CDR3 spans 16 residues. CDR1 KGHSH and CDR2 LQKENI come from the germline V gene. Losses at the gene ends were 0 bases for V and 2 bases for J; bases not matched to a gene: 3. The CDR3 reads CASSPPAGRNTGELFF. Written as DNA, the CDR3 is TGTGCCAGCTCACCACCAGCGGGACGTAACACCGGGGAGCTGTTTTTT.

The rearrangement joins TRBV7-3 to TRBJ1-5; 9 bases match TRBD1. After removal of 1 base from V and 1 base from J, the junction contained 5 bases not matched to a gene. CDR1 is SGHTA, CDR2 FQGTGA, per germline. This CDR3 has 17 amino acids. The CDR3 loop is CASSLKRTGESNQPQHF. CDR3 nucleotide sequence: TGTGCCAGCAGCTTAAAGAGGACAGGGGAGAGCAATCAGCCCCAGCATTTT.

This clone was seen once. The CDR3 DNA sequence: TGTGCCAGCAGCCCGGTTAATGGGGCCAACGTCCTGACTTTC. This sequence encodes CASSPVNGANVLTF. V and J are TRBV27 and TRBJ2-6; D remains ambiguous. The CDR3 loop spans 14 amino acids. CDR1 MNHEY and CDR2 SMNVEV come from the germline V gene (reference sequence). The V gene lost 6 bases and the J gene lost 3 bases, with 9 bases spanning the gap. Full variable domain (missing parts from reference TRBV27 and TRBJ2-6): EAQVTQNPRYLITVTGKKLTVTCSQNMNHEYMSWYRQDPGLGLRQIYYSMNVEVTDKGDVPEGYKVSRKEKRNFPLILESPSPNQTSLYFCASSPVNGANVLTFGAGSRLTVL.

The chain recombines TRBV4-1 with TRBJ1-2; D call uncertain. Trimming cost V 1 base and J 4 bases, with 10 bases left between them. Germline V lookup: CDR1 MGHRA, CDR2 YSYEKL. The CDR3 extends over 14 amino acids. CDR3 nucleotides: TGCGCCAGCAGCCAAGGAGAGGTCTTCTATGGCTACACCTTC. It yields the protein CASSQGEVFYGYTF.

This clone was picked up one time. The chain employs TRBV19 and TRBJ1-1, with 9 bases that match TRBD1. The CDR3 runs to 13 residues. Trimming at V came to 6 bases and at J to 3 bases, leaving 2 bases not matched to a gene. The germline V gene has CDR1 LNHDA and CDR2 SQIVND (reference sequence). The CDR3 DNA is TGTGCCAGTAGCGACAGGGGGTACACTGAAGCTTTCTTT. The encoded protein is CASSDRGYTEAFF.

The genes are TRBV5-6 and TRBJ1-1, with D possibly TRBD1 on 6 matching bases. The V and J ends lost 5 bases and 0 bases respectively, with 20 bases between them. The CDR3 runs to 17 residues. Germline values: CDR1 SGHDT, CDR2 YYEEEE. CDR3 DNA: TGTGCCAGCAGTTTTGGAGGGGGTCTCATGATGAACACTGAAGCTTTCTTT. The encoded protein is CASSFGGGLMMNTEAFF.

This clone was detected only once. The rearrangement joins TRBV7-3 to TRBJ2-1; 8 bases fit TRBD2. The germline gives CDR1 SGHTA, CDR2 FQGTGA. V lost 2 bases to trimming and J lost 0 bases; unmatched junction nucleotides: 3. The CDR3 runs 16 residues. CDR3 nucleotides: TGTGCCAGCAGCTTAGCGGGAGGCCCCTCCTACAATGAGCAGTTCTTC. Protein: CASSLAGGPSYNEQFF.

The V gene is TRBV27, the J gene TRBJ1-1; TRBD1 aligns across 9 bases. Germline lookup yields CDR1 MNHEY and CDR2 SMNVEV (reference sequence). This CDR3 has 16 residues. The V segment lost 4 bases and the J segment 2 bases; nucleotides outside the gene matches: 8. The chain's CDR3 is CASSYDRGTGNTEAFF. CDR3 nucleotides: TGTGCCAGCAGTTACGACAGGGGGACCGGAAACACTGAAGCTTTCTTT.

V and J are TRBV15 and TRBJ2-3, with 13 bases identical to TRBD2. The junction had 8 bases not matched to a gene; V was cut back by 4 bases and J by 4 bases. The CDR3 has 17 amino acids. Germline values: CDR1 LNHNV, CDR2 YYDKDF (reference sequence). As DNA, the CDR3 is TGTGCCACCAGCATCTCCACTAGCGGGGGGGCCGCAGATACGCAGTATTTT. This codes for CATSISTSGGAADTQYF.

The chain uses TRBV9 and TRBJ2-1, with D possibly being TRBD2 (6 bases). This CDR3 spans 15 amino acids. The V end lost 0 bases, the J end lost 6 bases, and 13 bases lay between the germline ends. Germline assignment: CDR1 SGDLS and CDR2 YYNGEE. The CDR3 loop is CASSVVAGKGNEQFF. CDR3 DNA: TGTGCCAGCAGCGTAGTGGCGGGAAAGGGCAATGAGCAGTTCTTC.

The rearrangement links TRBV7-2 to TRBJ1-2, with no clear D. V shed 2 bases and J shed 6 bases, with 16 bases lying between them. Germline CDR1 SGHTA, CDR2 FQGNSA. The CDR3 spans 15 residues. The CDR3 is CASSLNFALLDGYTF. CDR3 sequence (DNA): TGTGCCAGCAGCTTAAATTTTGCCCTACTTGATGGCTACACCTTC.

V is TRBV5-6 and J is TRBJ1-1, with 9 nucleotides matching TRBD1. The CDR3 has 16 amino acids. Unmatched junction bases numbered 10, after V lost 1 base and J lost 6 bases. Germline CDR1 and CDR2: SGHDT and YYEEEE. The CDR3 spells CASSLPGTGRGAEAFF. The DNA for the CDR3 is TGTGCCAGCAGCTTGCCAGGGACAGGGCGAGGGGCTGAAGCTTTCTTT.

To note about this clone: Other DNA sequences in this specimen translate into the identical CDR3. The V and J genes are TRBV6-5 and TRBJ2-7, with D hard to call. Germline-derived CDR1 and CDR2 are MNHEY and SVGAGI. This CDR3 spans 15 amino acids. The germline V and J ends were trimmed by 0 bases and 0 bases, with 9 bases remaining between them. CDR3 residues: CASSYSSGSSYEQYF. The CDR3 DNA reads TGTGCCAGCAGTTACTCCTCCGGTAGCTCCTACGAGCAGTACTTC.

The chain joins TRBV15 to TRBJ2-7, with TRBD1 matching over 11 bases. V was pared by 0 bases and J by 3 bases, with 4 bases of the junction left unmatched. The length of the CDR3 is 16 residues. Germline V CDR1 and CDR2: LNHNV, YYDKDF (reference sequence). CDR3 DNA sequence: TGTGCCACCAGCAGAGACCCCGGGACAGGGGGCTACGAGCAGTACTTC. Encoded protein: CATSRDPGTGGYEQYF.

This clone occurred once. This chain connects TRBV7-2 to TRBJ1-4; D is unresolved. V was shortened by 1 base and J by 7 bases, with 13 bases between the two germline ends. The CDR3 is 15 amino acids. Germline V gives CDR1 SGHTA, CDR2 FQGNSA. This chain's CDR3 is CASSLDGRSFEKLFF. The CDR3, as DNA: TGTGCCAGCAGCTTAGACGGGCGGAGTTTTGAAAAACTGTTTTTT.

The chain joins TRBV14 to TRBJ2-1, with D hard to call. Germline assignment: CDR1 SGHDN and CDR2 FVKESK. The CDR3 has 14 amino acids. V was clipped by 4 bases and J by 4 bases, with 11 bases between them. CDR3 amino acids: CASSLGLSYNEQFF. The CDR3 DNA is TGTGCCAGCAGCCTGGGCCTCTCATACAATGAGCAGTTCTTC.

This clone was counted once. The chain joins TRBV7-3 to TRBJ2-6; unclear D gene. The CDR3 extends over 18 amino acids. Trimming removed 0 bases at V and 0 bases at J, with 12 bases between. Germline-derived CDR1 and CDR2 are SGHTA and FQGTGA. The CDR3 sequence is CASSLTLGSVSGANVLTF. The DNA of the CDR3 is TGTGCCAGCAGCTTAACATTGGGGTCGGTCTCTGGGGCCAACGTCCTGACTTTC.

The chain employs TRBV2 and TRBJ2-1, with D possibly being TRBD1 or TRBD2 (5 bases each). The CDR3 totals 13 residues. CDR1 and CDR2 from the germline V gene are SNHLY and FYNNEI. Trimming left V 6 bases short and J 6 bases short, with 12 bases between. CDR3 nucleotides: TGTGCCAGCAGCGGGGCCAGGTTCAATGAGCAGTTCTTC. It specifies CASSGARFNEQFF.

The CDR3 protein is CASSHTLSLTLLLSGANVLTF. As DNA, the CDR3 is TGCGCCAGCAGTCACACCCTTTCCTTGACGCTTTTACTTTCTGGGGCCAACGTCCTGACTTTC. The V call is TRBV23-1, the J call TRBJ2-6; no clear D gene. TRBV23-1 has ORF status, its function being uncertain. This CDR3 spans 21 amino acids. V was pared by 3 bases and J by 1 base, with 25 bases between.

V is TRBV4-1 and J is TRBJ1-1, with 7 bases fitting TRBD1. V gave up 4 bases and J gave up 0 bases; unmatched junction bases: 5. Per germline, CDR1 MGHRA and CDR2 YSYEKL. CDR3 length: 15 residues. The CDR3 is CASSRTTGMNTEAFF. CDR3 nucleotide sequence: TGCGCCAGCAGCCGGACGACAGGGATGAACACTGAAGCTTTCTTT.

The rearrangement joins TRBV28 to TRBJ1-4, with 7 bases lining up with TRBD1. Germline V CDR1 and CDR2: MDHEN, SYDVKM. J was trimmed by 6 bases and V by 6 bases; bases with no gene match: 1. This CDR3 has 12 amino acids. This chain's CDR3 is CASRTGDEKLFF. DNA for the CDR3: TGTGCCAGCAGAACAGGGGATGAAAAACTGTTTTTT.

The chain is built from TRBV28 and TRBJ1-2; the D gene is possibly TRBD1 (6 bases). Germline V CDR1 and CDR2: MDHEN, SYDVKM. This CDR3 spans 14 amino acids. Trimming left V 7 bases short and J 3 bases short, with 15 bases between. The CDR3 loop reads CASTPLDRDYGYTF. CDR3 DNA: TGTGCCAGCACCCCCTTGGACAGAGACTATGGCTACACCTTC.

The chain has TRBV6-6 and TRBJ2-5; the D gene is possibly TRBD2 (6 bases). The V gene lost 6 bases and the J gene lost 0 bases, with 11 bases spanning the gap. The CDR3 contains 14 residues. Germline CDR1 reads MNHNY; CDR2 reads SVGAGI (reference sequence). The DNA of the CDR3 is TGTGCCAGCAGCCTCCGGGACTACCAAGAGACCCAGTACTTC. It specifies CASSLRDYQETQYF.